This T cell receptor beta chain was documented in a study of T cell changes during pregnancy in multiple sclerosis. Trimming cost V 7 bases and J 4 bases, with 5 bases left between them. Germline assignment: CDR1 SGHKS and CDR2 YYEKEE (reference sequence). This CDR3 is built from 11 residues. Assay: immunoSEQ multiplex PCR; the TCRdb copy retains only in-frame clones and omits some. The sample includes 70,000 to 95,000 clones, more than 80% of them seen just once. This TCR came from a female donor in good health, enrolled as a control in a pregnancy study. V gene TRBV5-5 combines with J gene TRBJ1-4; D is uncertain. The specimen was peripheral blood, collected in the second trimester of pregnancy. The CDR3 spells CASGLNEKLFF. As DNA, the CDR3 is TGTGCCAGCGGGCTTAATGAAAAACTGTTTTTT.